A selection of T cell receptor beta chains follows, all from one sample in a study of blood T cell repertoires in COVID-19. The method was immunoSEQ multiplex PCR; TCRdb's version includes in-frame clones alone and lacks a portion of them. Of 200,000 to 250,000 clones listed, approximately 87% were seen once; the top ten hold approximately 6.2%. Specimen: peripheral blood. Receptors originate from a man in his fifties or sixties who had recovered from COVID-19. Each CDR3 is given with its conserved first and last residue. The order of the fields is CDR3 protein, CDR3 DNA, J gene, V gene, D gene, clone size. D genes are given only for firm matches. Some rows mark clone size as missing; the rest say once, few, many or name a class of expanded clone.

CASSTGSNQPQHF | TGTGCCAGTAGTACGGGTAGCAATCAGCCCCAGCATTTT | TRBJ1-5 | TRBV19 | NA | NA
CASSLLTRTGGSGYTF | TGTGCCAGCAGCTTGCTGACTAGAACAGGGGGTAGCGGCTACACCTTC | TRBJ1-2 | TRBV5-4 | TRBD1 | NA
CASRLNLAQGQPQHF | TGTGCCAGCAGATTAAACCTAGCGCAGGGTCAGCCCCAGCATTTT | TRBJ1-5 | TRBV2 | NA | NA
CAKPGPGNTIYF | TGTGCCAAACCGGGTCCTGGAAACACCATATATTTT | TRBJ1-3 | TRBV7-9 | NA | NA
CASTKDRGPYSNQPQHF | TGTGCCAGCACTAAGGACAGGGGGCCGTATAGCAATCAGCCCCAGCATTTT | TRBJ1-5 | TRBV2 | TRBD1 | NA
CASSLDQGGTTHTGELFF | TGTGCCAGCAGCTTAGACCAGGGTGGGACTACCCACACCGGGGAGCTGTTTTTT | TRBJ2-2 | TRBV11-3 | TRBD2 | NA
CASTTGIQETQYF | TGTGCCAGTACAACAGGGATTCAAGAGACCCAGTACTTC | TRBJ2-5 | TRBV19 | NA | NA
CASSYGTNYEQYF | TGTGCCAGCAGTTATGGGACAAATTACGAGCAGTACTTC | TRBJ2-7 | TRBV12-3/TRBV12-4 | NA | NA
CASSLASRGSETQYF | TGTGCCAGCAGCTTAGCTTCCAGGGGGTCGGAGACCCAGTACTTC | TRBJ2-5 | TRBV7-2 | TRBD1 | NA
CASSPDRGQQPQHF | TGTGCCAGCAGCCCGGACAGGGGGCAGCAGCCCCAGCATTTT | TRBJ1-5 | TRBV6-5 | TRBD1 | once
CASSSQGPGGAFF | TGCGCCAGCAGCTCGCAGGGTCCGGGTGGCGCTTTCTTT | TRBJ1-1 | TRBV5-1 | NA | NA
CASGRREKPGYTF | TGTGCCAGTGGAAGACGGGAAAAACCTGGCTACACCTTC | TRBJ1-2 | TRBV19 | NA | few
CASSPVSEQYF | TGTGCCAGCAGCCCCGTGTCCGAGCAGTACTTC | TRBJ2-7 | TRBV7-3 | NA | NA
CASSTRTGTYEQYF | TGCGCCAGCAGCACAAGGACAGGGACCTACGAGCAGTACTTC | TRBJ2-7 | TRBV5-1 | TRBD1 | NA